This T cell receptor (beta chain) was observed in a study of CD8 T cells in ankylosing spondylitis (TCRdb year 2017). The study in broad terms: The study profiled T cell receptor beta repertoires in healthy donors and ankylosing spondylitis patients to find disease-linked TCR variants. The full study cohort comprised 25 ankylosing spondylitis patients and some 100 healthy donors. Samples of peripheral blood were taken, and for ankylosing spondylitis patients, synovial fluid was collected as well.

Sequencing used an Illumina HiSeq 2500. TCR beta libraries were prepared by quantitative 5'-RACE with molecular barcodes. The authors' analysis ran thus. To identify disease-linked TCR variants, a new computational method was used, one built on a probabilistic model of VDJ rearrangement. The raw public data were reprocessed by TCRdb itself: fastp quality trimming at Q25, MiXCR clonotype calling, in-frame beta chains only. Here each entry gathers all rows of one CDR3 protein and keeps the most common genes and DNA. It is TCRdb's table, rather than the study itself, that gives the V and J calls and clone size. Recorded for this sample are a few hundred thousand distinct CDR3 sequences; about 20% of them occurred a single time. The ten most abundant clones make up 16% of the sample. Turning to this clonotype: The specificity of this receptor is unknown. No quality values exist for individual bases; no much larger clone is one base distant.

The full study reports these points: A CD8+ phenotype was shown by the disease-linked clones, which were found at relatively low frequencies in peripheral blood. Some of the motif variants had been reported before in the synovial fluid and blood of reactive arthritis patients, a finding that suggests common disease-initiation mechanisms. The disease-linked clones were reported to be significantly enriched in matched synovial fluid samples from ankylosing spondylitis patients. Blood from ankylosing spondylitis patients appeared to be characterized by a TCR beta motif composed of 7 to 9 highly homologous amino acid variants.

Sequenced sample: blood, either unsorted or a sorted T cell fraction (not recorded which). The sequence was collected from a male donor with ankylosing spondylitis.

The DNA sequence reads TGTGCCAGCAGTTTAAATCCACAACCAGTAGGGCAGCCCCAGCATTTT. Protein translation: CASSLNPQPVGQPQHF. The rearranged segments are TRBV27 and TRBJ1-5, with the D gene uncertain. The germline V gene (reference sequence) gives CDR1 as MNHEY and CDR2 as SMNVEV. The CDR3 contains 16 residues, cysteine and phenylalanine counted. This entry keeps only the CDR3 DNA: 48 bases, framed from base 1. Cut back by 2 bases and 7 bases, the V and J ends lie 18 bases apart.